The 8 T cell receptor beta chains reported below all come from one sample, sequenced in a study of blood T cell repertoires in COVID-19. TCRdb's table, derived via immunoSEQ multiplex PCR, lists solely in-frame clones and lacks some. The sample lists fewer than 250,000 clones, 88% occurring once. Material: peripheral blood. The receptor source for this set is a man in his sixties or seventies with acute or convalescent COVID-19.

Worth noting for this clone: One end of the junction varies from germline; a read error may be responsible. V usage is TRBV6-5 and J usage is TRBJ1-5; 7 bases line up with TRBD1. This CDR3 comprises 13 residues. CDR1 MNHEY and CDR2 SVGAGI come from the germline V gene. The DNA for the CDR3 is TGTGCCAGCAGTACAGGGGAGAATCGGCCCCAGCATTTT. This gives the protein CASSTGENRPQHF.

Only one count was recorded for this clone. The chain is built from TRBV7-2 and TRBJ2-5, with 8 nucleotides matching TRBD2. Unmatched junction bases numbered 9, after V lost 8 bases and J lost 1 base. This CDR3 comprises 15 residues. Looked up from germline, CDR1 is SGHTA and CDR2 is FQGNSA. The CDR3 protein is CASLAVAGSQETQYF. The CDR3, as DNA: TGTGCCAGCCTCGCGGTAGCGGGGAGCCAAGAGACCCAGTACTTC.

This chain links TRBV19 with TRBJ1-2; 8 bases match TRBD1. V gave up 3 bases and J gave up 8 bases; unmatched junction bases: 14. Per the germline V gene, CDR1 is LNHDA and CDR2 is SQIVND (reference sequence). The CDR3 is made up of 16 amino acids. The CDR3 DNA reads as TGTGCCAGTAGTATGCCCCATAGACAGGGGAGCTCGGGCTACACCTTC. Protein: CASSMPHRQGSSGYTF.

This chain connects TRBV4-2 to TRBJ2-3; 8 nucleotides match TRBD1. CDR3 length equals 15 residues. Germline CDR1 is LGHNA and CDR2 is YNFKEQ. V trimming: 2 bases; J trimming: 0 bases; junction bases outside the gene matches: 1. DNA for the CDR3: TGTGCCAGCAGCCAAAGGGACAGGAGCACAGATACGCAGTATTTT. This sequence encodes CASSQRDRSTDTQYF.

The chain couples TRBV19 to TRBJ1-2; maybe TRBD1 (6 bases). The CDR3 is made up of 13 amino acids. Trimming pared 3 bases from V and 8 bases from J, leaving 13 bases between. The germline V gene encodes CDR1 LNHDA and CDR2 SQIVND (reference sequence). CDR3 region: CASSIDRLGGYTF. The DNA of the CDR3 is TGTGCCAGTAGTATCGACAGGCTGGGGGGCTACACCTTC.

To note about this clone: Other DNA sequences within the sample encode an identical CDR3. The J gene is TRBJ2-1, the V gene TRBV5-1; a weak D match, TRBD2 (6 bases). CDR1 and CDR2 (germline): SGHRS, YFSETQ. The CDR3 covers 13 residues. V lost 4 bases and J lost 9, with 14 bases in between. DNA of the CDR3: TGCGCCAGCAGCCCCCTCGTCGGGGGTGAGCAGTTCTTC. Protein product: CASSPLVGGEQFF.

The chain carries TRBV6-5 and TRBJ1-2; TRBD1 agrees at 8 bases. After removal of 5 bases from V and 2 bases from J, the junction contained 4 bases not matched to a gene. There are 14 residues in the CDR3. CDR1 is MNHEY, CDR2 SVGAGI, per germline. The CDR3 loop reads CASSRGQGNYGYTF. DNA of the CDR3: TGTGCCAGCAGTCGCGGACAGGGAAACTATGGCTACACCTTC.

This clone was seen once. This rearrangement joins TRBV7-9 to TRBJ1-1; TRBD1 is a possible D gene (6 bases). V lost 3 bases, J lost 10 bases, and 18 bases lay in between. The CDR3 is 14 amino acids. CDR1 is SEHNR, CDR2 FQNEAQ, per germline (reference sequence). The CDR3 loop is CASSLGGGSNAAFF. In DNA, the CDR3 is TGTGCCAGCAGCTTGGGAGGGGGATCGAACGCAGCTTTCTTT.